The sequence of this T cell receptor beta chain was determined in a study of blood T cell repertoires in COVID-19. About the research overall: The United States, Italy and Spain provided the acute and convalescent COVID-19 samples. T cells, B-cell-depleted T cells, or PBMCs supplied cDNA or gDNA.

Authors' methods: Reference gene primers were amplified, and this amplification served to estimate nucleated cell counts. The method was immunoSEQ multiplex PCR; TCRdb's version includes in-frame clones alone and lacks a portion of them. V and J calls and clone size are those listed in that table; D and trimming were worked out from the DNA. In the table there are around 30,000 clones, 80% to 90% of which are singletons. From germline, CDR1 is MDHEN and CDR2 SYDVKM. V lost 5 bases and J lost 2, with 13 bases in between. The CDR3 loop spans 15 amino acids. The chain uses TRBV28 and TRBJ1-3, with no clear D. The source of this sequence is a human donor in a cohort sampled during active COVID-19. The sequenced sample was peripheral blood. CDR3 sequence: CASSPSMGAGNTIYF. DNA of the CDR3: TGTGCCAGCAGTCCCTCTATGGGCGCTGGAAACACCATATATTTT.